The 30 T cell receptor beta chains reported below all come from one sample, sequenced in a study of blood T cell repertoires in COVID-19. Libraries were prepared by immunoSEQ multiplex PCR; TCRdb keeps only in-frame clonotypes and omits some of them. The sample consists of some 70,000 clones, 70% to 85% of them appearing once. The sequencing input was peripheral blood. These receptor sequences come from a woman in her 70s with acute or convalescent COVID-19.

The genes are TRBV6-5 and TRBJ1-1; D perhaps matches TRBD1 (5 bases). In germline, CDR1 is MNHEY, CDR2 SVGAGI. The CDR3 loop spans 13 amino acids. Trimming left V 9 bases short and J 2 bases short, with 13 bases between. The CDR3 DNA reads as TGTGCCAGTGCCCCGGGGGGTAACACTGAAGCTTTCTTT. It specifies CASAPGGNTEAFF.

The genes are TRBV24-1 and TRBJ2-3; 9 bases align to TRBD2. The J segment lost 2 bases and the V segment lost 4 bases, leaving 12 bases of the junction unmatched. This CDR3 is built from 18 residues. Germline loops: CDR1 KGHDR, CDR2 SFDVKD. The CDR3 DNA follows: TGTGCCACCAGTGACCCCGGGACTAGCAGTCACTTCACAGATACGCAGTATTTT. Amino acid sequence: CATSDPGTSSHFTDTQYF.

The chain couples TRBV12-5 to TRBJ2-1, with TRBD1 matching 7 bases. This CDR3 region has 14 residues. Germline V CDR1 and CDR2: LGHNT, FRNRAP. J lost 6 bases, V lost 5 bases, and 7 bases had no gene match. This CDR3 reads CASGPGTVSNEQFF. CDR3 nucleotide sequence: TGTGCTAGTGGTCCAGGGACAGTATCCAATGAGCAGTTCTTC.

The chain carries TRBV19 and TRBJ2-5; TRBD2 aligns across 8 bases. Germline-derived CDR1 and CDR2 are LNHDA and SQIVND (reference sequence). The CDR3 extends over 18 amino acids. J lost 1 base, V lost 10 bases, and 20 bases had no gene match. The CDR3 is CAKVGASGSAVIQETQYF. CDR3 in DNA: TGTGCCAAGGTAGGGGCTAGCGGGTCCGCGGTAATCCAAGAGACCCAGTACTTC.

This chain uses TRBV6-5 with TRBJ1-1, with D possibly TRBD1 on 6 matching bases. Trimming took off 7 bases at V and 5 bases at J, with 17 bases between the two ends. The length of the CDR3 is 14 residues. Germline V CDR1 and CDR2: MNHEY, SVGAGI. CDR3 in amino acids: CASKSRGAGTEAFF. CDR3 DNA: TGTGCCAGCAAATCGCGGGGGGCAGGAACTGAAGCTTTCTTT.

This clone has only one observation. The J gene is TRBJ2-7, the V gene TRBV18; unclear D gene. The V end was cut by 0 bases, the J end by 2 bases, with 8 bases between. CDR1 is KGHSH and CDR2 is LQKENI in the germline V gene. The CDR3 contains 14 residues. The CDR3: CASSPPRGTYEQYF. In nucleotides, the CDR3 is TGTGCCAGCTCACCACCAAGAGGAACCTACGAGCAGTACTTC.

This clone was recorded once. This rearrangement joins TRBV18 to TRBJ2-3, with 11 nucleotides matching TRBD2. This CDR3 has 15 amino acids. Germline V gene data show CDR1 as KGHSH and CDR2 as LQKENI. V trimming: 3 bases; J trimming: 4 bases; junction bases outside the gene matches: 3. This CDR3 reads CASSPGLAEADTQYF. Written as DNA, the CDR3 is TGTGCCAGCTCACCGGGACTAGCGGAGGCAGATACGCAGTATTTT.

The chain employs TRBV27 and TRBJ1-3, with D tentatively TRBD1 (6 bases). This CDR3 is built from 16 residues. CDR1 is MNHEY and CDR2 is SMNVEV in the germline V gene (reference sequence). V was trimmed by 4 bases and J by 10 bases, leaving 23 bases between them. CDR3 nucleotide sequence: TGTGCCAGCAGTTCTTCCTCGGGACACCCGCCTAAAACCATATATTTT. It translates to CASSSSSGHPPKTIYF.

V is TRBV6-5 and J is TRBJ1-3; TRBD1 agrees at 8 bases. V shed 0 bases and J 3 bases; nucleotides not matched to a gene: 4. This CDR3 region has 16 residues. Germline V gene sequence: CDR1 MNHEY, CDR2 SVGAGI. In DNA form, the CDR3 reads TGTGCCAGCAGTTACTCGTACAGGGGGTTTGGAAACACCATATATTTT. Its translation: CASSYSYRGFGNTIYF.

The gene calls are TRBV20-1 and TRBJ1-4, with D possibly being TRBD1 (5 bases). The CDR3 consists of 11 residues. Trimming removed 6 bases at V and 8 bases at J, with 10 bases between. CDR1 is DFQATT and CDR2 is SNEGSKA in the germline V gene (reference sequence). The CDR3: CSARGWEKLFF. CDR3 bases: TGCAGTGCAAGGGGATGGGAAAAACTGTTTTTT.

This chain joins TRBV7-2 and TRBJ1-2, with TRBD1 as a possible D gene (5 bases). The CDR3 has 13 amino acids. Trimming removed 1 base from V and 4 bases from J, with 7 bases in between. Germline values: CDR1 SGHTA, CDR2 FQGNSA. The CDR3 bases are TGTGCCAGCAGCTTAGAAGGGGCCTATGGCTACACCTTC. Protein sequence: CASSLEGAYGYTF.

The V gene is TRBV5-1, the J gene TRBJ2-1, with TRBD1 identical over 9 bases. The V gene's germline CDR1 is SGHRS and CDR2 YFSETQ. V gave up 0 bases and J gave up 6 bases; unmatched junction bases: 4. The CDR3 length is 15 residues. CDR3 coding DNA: TGCGCCAGCAGCTTGGGAGGGACAGGGAGCAATGAGCAGTTCTTC. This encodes CASSLGGTGSNEQFF. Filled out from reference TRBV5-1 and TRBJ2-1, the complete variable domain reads KAGVTQTPRYLIKTRGQQVTLSCSPISGHRSVSWYQQTPGQGLQFLFEYFSETQRNKGNFPGRFSGRQFSNSRSEMNVSTLELGDSALYLCASSLGGTGSNEQFFGPGTRLTVL.

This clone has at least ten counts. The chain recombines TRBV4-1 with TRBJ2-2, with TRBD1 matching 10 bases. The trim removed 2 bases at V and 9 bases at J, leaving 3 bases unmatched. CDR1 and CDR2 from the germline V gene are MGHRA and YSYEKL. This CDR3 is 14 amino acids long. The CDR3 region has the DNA TGCGCCAGCAGCCAACCGACAGGGGGCCGGGAGCTGTTTTTT. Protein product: CASSQPTGGRELFF.

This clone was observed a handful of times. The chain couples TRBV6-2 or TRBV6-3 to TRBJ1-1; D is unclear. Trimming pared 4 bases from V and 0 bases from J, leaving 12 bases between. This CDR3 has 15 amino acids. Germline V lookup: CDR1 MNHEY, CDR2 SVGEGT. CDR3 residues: CASSLPNDMNTEAFF. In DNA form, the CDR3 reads TGTGCCAGCAGTTTACCGAACGACATGAACACTGAAGCTTTCTTT.

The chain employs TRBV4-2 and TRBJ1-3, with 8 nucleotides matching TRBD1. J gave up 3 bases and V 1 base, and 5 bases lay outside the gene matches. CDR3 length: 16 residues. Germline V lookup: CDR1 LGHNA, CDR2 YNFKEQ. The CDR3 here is CASSQVLTGGGNTIYF. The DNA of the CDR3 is TGTGCCAGCAGCCAAGTACTAACAGGGGGTGGAAACACCATATATTTT.

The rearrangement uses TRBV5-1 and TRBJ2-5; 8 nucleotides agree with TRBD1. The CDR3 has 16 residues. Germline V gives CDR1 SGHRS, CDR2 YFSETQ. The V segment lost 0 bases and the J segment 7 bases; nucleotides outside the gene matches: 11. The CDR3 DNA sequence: TGCGCCAGCAGCTTGGCGGGACAGGTGAACTTTGGGACCCAGTACTTC. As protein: CASSLAGQVNFGTQYF.

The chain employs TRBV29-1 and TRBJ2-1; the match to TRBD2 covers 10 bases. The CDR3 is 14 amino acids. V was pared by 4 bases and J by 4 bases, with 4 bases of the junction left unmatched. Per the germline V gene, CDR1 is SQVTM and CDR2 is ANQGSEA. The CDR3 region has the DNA TGCAGCGTTGGACTAGCGGGTTTATACAATGAGCAGTTCTTC. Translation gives CSVGLAGLYNEQFF.

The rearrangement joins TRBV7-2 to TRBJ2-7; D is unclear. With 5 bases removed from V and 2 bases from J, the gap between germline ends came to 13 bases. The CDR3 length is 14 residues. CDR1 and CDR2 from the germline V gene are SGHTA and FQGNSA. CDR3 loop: CASSPRAETYEQYF. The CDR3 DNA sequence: TGTGCCAGCAGCCCTAGAGCAGAAACCTACGAGCAGTACTTC.

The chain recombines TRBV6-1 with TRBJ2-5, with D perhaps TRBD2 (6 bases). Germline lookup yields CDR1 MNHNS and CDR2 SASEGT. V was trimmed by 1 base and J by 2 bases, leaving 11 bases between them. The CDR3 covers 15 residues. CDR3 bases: TGTGCCAGCAGTGAAGGGGGGACTCCGCAAGAGACCCAGTACTTC. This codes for CASSEGGTPQETQYF.

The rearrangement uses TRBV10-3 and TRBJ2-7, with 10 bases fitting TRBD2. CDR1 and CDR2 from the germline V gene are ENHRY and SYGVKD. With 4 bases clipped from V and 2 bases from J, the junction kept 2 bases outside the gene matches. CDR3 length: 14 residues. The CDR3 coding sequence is TGTGCCATCAGTGGGACTAGCGGTGCCTACGAGCAGTACTTC. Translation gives CAISGTSGAYEQYF.

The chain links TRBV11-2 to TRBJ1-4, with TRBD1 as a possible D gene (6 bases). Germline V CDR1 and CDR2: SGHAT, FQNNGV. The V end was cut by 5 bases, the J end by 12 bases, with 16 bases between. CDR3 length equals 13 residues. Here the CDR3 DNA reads TGTGCCAGCAGCGCCTTAGACAGGTTGCAACTGTTTTTT. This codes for CASSALDRLQLFF.

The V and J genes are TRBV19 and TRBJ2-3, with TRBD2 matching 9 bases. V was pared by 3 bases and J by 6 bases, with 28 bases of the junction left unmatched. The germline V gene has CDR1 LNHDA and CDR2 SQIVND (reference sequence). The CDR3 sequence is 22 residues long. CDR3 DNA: TGTGCCAGTAGTATGAACAGGGCAGGGGAGGGTCGGAGTAGCGGGGGAATGGATACGCAGTATTTT. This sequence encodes CASSMNRAGEGRSSGGMDTQYF.

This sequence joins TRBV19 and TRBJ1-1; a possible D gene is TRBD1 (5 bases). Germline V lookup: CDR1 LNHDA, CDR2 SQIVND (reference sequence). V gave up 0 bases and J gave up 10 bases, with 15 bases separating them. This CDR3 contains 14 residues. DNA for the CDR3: TGTGCCAGTAGTATAGATTATACGGGGGGGAGAGCTTTCTTT. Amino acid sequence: CASSIDYTGGRAFF.

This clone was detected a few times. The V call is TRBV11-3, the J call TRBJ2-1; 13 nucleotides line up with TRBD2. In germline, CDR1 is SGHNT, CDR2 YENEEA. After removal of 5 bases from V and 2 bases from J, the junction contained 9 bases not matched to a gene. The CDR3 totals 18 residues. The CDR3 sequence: CASSPSRGLAGPYNEQFF. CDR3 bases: TGTGCCAGCAGCCCTAGTAGGGGACTAGCGGGACCCTACAATGAGCAGTTCTTC.

CDR3 amino acids: CASSQDSGVPWTQYF. CDR3 sequence (DNA): TGTGCCAGCAGCCAAGACTCGGGAGTACCCTGGACCCAGTACTTC. V and J are TRBV3-1 (or the pseudogene TRBV3-2) and TRBJ2-5; possibly TRBD2 for D (6 bases). V lost 0 bases, J lost 7 bases, and 15 bases lay in between. The CDR3 extends over 15 amino acids. The V gene's germline CDR1 is LGHDT and CDR2 YNNKEL (reference sequence).

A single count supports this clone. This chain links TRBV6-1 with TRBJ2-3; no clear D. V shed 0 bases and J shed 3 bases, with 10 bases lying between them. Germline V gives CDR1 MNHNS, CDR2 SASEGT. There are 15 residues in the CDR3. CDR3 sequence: CASSEAYDITDTQYF. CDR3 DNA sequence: TGTGCCAGCAGTGAAGCCTACGACATTACAGATACGCAGTATTTT.

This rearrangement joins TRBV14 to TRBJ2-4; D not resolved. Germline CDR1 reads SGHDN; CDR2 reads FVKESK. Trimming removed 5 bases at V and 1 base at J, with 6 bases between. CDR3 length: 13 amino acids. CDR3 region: CASSSTAKNIQYF. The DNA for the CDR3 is TGTGCCAGCAGCAGCACCGCCAAAAACATTCAGTACTTC.

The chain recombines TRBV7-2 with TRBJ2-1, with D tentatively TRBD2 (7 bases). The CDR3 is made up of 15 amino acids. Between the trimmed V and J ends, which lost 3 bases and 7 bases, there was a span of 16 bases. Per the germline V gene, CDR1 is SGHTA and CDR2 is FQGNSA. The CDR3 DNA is TGTGCCAGCAGCTTCCGGGGGCTTAGCGGGAATGAGCAGTTCTTC. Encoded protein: CASSFRGLSGNEQFF.

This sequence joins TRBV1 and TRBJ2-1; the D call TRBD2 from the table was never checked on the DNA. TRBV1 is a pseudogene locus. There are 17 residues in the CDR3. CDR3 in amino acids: CTSSRGWGTSGSNEQFF. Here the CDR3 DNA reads TGCACCAGCAGCCGTGGCTGGGGTACTAGTGGTAGCAATGAGCAGTTCTTC.

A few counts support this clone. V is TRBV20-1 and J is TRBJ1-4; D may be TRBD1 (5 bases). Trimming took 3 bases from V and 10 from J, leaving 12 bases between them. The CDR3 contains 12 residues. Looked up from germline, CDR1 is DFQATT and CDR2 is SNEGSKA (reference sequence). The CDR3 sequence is CSASPQGGKLFF. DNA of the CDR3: TGCAGTGCTAGTCCTCAGGGAGGAAAACTGTTTTTT.